The 29 T cell receptor beta chains below come from one sample, sequenced in a study of PD-1 blockade in classical Hodgkin lymphoma. TCRdb's copy holds only in-frame clones and misses some; the assay was immunoSEQ multiplex PCR. The table has about 28,000 clones, approximately 90% seen once. Time point specified: newly diagnosed, previously untreated cHL patient sample. The sample consisted of peripheral blood mononuclear cells (PBMCs). Receptor source: a human donor with classical Hodgkin lymphoma.

The rearrangement joins TRBV5-4 to TRBJ2-3, with 7 bases that match TRBD1. CDR1 and CDR2 from the germline V gene are SGHNT and YYREEE (reference sequence). This CDR3 is built from 12 residues. J gave up 10 bases and V 0 bases, and 2 bases lay outside the gene matches. The CDR3 nucleotides are TGTGCCAGCAGCTTGGGACAGGGACCGCAGTATTTT. Residues: CASSLGQGPQYF.

The chain is built from TRBV19 and TRBJ1-2; D perhaps matches TRBD1 (5 bases). The CDR3 consists of 17 residues. Germline V gives CDR1 LNHDA, CDR2 SQIVND (reference sequence). Trimming stripped 3 bases from V and 5 bases from J, with 22 bases between. CDR3 sequence reads: CASSIPGENILVYGYTF. DNA of the CDR3: TGTGCCAGTAGTATTCCGGGGGAAAATATCCTTGTTTATGGCTACACCTTC.

Written as DNA, the CDR3 is TGTGCCAGCTCGGGACAGGGCTACGAGCAGTACTTC. Its protein product is CASSGQGYEQYF. The gene calls are TRBV18 and TRBJ2-7; 9 bases are a match to TRBD1. V trimming: 6 bases; J trimming: 3 bases; junction bases outside the gene matches: 0. The CDR3 has 12 residues. Germline lookup yields CDR1 KGHSH and CDR2 LQKENI.

Points on this clone: A read error may produce the germline difference seen at one junction end. Other DNA sequences in this specimen translate into the identical CDR3. The genes are TRBV5-1 and TRBJ1-1; maybe TRBD1 (5 bases). Germline V lookup: CDR1 SGHRS, CDR2 YFSETQ. The CDR3 spans 16 residues. For the CDR3, the DNA is TGCGCCAGTAGCTGGGCCGCCAGGGAATGGAACACTGAAGCTTTCTTT. Protein product: CASSWAAREWNTEAFF. Full variable domain (outside the CDR3, taken from reference TRBV5-1 and TRBJ1-1): KAGVTQTPRYLIKTRGQQVTLSCSPISGHRSVSWYQQTPGQGLQFLFEYFSETQRNKGNFPGRFSGRQFSNSRSEMNVSTLELGDSALYLCASSWAAREWNTEAFFGQGTRLTVV.

The chain joins TRBV5-1 to TRBJ2-5; 12 bases match TRBD1. Germline trimming cut 0 bases from V and 4 bases from J; bases unmatched to any gene: 7. Per the germline V gene, CDR1 is SGHRS and CDR2 is YFSETQ. The CDR3 consists of 17 residues. The CDR3 is CASSLDPGTGGVETQYF. In DNA form, the CDR3 reads TGCGCCAGCAGCTTGGACCCCGGGACAGGGGGCGTAGAGACCCAGTACTTC.

This clone was seen only a few times. This rearrangement joins TRBV7-2 to TRBJ2-5; D perhaps matches TRBD1 (6 bases). Germline CDR1 and CDR2: SGHTA and FQGNSA. The CDR3 has 13 amino acids. Trimming pared 3 bases from V and 2 bases from J, leaving 7 bases between. CDR3 in amino acids: CASSFGQQETQYF. CDR3 DNA: TGTGCCAGCAGCTTCGGACAGCAAGAGACCCAGTACTTC.

The rearrangement joins TRBV27 to TRBJ2-7; 10 nucleotides agree with TRBD1. The CDR3 length is 14 residues. The germline CDR1 and CDR2 sequences are MNHEY and SMNVEV (reference sequence). The ends lost 5 bases at V and 5 bases at J; junction bases unmatched: 6. The CDR3 loop reads CASSARQGADEQYF. CDR3 nucleotides: TGTGCCAGCAGTGCCCGACAGGGGGCGGACGAGCAGTACTTC.

The V gene is TRBV29-1, the J gene TRBJ2-3; D gene unclear. This CDR3 spans 12 amino acids. The germline V gene has CDR1 SQVTM and CDR2 ANQGSEA. V lost 3 bases, J lost 0 bases, and 4 bases lay in between. The CDR3 DNA sequence: TGCAGCGTTGACGAAAGCACAGATACGCAGTATTTT. Its protein is CSVDESTDTQYF.

The chain carries TRBV29-1 and TRBJ2-3, with D tentatively TRBD1 (5 bases). The V end lost 6 bases, the J end lost 4 bases, and 11 bases lay between the germline ends. Germline assignment: CDR1 SQVTM and CDR2 ANQGSEA. The CDR3 contains 12 residues. The CDR3 here is CSVGPSPDTQYF. DNA of the CDR3: TGCAGCGTGGGGCCTTCCCCAGATACGCAGTATTTT.

CDR3 sequence reads: CASSQDLGLAGGPLETQYF. The CDR3, as DNA: TGCGCCAGCAGCCAAGACCTCGGTCTAGCGGGAGGGCCATTAGAGACCCAGTACTTC. The rearrangement links TRBV4-3 to TRBJ2-5; the match to TRBD2 covers 12 bases. From germline, CDR1 is LGHNA and CDR2 YSLEER. The CDR3 sequence is 19 residues long. With V trimmed by 0 bases and J by 4 bases, 12 bases remained unmatched.

The chain joins TRBV19 to TRBJ2-3; unclear D gene. V lost 5 bases and J 0 bases, leaving 9 bases between the germline ends. There are 14 residues in the CDR3. Germline CDR1 reads LNHDA; CDR2 reads SQIVND (reference sequence). The CDR3 reads CASSPTRSTDTQYF. Written as DNA, the CDR3 is TGTGCCAGTAGTCCGACACGGAGCACAGATACGCAGTATTTT. Supplemented by reference TRBV19 and TRBJ2-3, the full variable domain reads DGGITQSPKYLFRKEGQNVTLSCEQNLNHDAMYWYRQDPGQGLRLIYYSQIVNDFQKGDIAEGYSVSREKKESFPLTVTSAQKNPTAFYLCASSPTRSTDTQYFGPGTRLTVL.

This clone was observed a single time. The rearrangement links TRBV7-2 to TRBJ2-3, with TRBD2 matching over 9 bases. Germline V gene data show CDR1 as SGHTA and CDR2 as FQGNSA. The CDR3 runs to 16 residues. Trimming at V came to 5 bases and at J to 4 bases, leaving 10 bases not matched to a gene. The CDR3 protein is CASSQGTSNSADTQYF. The CDR3 DNA reads as TGTGCCAGCAGCCAGGGGACTAGCAATTCGGCAGATACGCAGTATTTT.

The chain is built from TRBV6-6 and TRBJ1-2; 8 nucleotides line up with TRBD1. Germline V lookup: CDR1 MNHNY, CDR2 SVGAGI (reference sequence). The CDR3 covers 16 residues. The ends lost 0 bases at V and 5 bases at J; junction bases unmatched: 8. CDR3 region: CASSYSGQGAGYGYTF. The CDR3 bases are TGTGCCAGCAGTTACTCGGGGCAGGGGGCCGGGTATGGCTACACCTTC.

The CDR3 nucleotides read TGTGCCAGCAGCCCAACCCATGCAACTAATGAAAAACTGTTTTTT. This sequence encodes CASSPTHATNEKLFF. V usage is TRBV28 and J usage is TRBJ1-4; unclear D gene. This CDR3 has 15 residues. V dropped 6 bases and J dropped 0 bases, with 11 bases sitting between them. The germline V gene has CDR1 MDHEN and CDR2 SYDVKM.

Here the CDR3 DNA reads TGTGCCAGCAGCTTAGGGAGAGGGGGTGACTACGAGCAGTACTTC. Its protein is CASSLGRGGDYEQYF. The chain couples TRBV7-8 to TRBJ2-7, with D possibly TRBD1 on 6 matching bases. The germline V gene has CDR1 SGHVS and CDR2 FQNEAQ. The length of the CDR3 is 15 residues. Trimming stripped 1 base from V and 3 bases from J, with 13 bases between.

The CDR3 nucleotides are TGTGCCAGCAGCTTTCCGGGAGGCCCGCAAGAGACCCAGTACTTC. Translated: CASSFPGGPQETQYF. This sequence joins TRBV5-4 and TRBJ2-5, with 7 positions matching TRBD2. The V segment lost 2 bases and the J segment 2 bases; nucleotides outside the gene matches: 6. Germline V CDR1 and CDR2: SGHNT, YYREEE (reference sequence). This CDR3 contains 15 residues.

This rearrangement joins TRBV6-1 to TRBJ1-5; D is unclear. Trimming stripped 7 bases from V and 2 bases from J, with 15 bases between. The CDR3 length is 15 residues. In germline, CDR1 is MNHNS, CDR2 SASEGT. The CDR3 sequence is CASTRSTEGNQPQHF. In nucleotides, the CDR3 is TGTGCCAGCACTCGGTCGACCGAAGGCAATCAGCCCCAGCATTTT.

This clone was seen just once. This chain links TRBV7-9 with TRBJ1-1, with D uncertain. The germline gives CDR1 SEHNR, CDR2 FQNEAQ (reference sequence). The V and J ends lost 3 bases and 0 bases respectively, with 8 bases between them. The CDR3 loop spans 14 amino acids. CDR3 nucleotides: TGTGCCAGCAGCTTTGTAACTGTGAACACTGAAGCTTTCTTT. Translation gives CASSFVTVNTEAFF. Full variable domain (remainder filled in from reference TRBV7-9 and TRBJ1-1): DTGVSQNPRHKITKRGQNVTFRCDPISEHNRLYWYRQTLGQGPEFLTYFQNEAQLEKSRLLSDRFSAERPKGSFSTLEIQRTEQGDSAMYLCASSFVTVNTEAFFGQGTRLTVV.

The chain carries TRBV9 and TRBJ2-1, with 7 bases lining up with TRBD1. This CDR3 spans 14 amino acids. The germline gives CDR1 SGDLS, CDR2 YYNGEE. V lost 3 bases and J lost 8; bases outside the gene matches: 8. The CDR3 DNA sequence: TGTGCCAGCAGCGCAGCACAGGGGTTTGATGAGCAGTTCTTC. This codes for CASSAAQGFDEQFF.

This clone appeared once. This chain uses TRBV7-2 with TRBJ1-5; no reliable D call. The CDR3 consists of 14 residues. Germline-derived CDR1 and CDR2 are SGHTA and FQGNSA. Trimming pared 1 base from V and 11 bases from J, leaving 15 bases between. CDR3 protein: CASSLVPEAPAQHF. The CDR3 DNA sequence: TGTGCCAGCAGCTTAGTGCCCGAGGCCCCGGCCCAGCATTTT.

The CDR3 DNA reads TGTGCCAGCAGTTGGGACAGGGGCTACGAGCAGTACTTC. Translated, it gives CASSWDRGYEQYF. The rearrangement links TRBV6-6 to TRBJ2-7, with 10 bases aligning to TRBD1. Looked up from germline, CDR1 is MNHNY and CDR2 is SVGAGI (reference sequence). This CDR3 region has 13 residues. Unmatched junction bases numbered 0, after V lost 4 bases and J lost 3 bases.

This chain links TRBV18 with TRBJ2-5; D not resolved. CDR1 KGHSH and CDR2 LQKENI come from the germline V gene. V shed 1 base and J shed 5 bases, with 11 bases lying between them. The CDR3 sequence is 14 residues long. CDR3 sequence: CASSPLMLVETQYF. CDR3 nucleotide sequence: TGTGCCAGCTCACCACTTATGCTGGTGGAGACCCAGTACTTC.

This sequence joins TRBV7-7 and TRBJ2-1; D is possibly TRBD2 (6 bases). This CDR3 has 16 amino acids. Deletions cut 3 bases from V and 9 bases from J, with 21 bases between. The germline CDR1 and CDR2 sequences are SSHAT and FNYEAQ (reference sequence). The CDR3 sequence is CASSFWDFVARSEQFF. In nucleotides, the CDR3 is TGTGCCAGCAGCTTTTGGGACTTCGTAGCCAGATCTGAGCAGTTCTTC.

The chain is built from TRBV5-1 and TRBJ1-1; 8 positions match TRBD1. The germline V gene encodes CDR1 SGHRS and CDR2 YFSETQ. The V segment lost 3 bases and the J segment 5 bases; nucleotides outside the gene matches: 6. The CDR3 covers 14 residues. The CDR3 reads CASSSTGGWTEAFF. As DNA, the CDR3 is TGCGCCAGCAGCTCCACAGGGGGGTGGACTGAAGCTTTCTTT. The variable domain in full, completed from reference TRBV5-1 and TRBJ1-1, reads KAGVTQTPRYLIKTRGQQVTLSCSPISGHRSVSWYQQTPGQGLQFLFEYFSETQRNKGNFPGRFSGRQFSNSRSEMNVSTLELGDSALYLCASSSTGGWTEAFFGQGTRLTVV.

This clone was recorded only once. The chain couples TRBV10-3 to TRBJ2-7, with 9 positions matching TRBD2. V lost 4 bases, J lost 5 bases, and 9 bases stayed unmatched. Germline CDR1 ENHRY, CDR2 SYGVKD. The length of the CDR3 is 15 residues. The CDR3 sequence: CAISAIAGAAHEQYF. For the CDR3, the DNA is TGTGCCATCAGTGCAATAGCGGGAGCAGCCCACGAGCAGTACTTC.

This clone showed up just a few times. The chain has TRBV30 and TRBJ2-2; 7 positions match TRBD2. CDR3 length: 13 residues. After removal of 5 bases from V and 4 bases from J, the junction contained 4 bases not matched to a gene. Per the germline V gene, CDR1 is GTSNPN and CDR2 is SVGIG (reference sequence). The CDR3 sequence: CAWGLAATGELFF. CDR3 nucleotides: TGTGCCTGGGGTCTAGCGGCCACCGGGGAGCTGTTTTTT. The complete variable domain, with remaining parts taken from reference TRBV30 and TRBJ2-2, reads SQTIHQWPATLVQPVGSPLSLECTVEGTSNPNLYWYRQAAGRGLQLLFYSVGIGQISSEVPQNLSASRPQDRQFILSSKKLLLSDSGFYLCAWGLAATGELFFGEGSRLTVL.

The J gene is TRBJ2-7, the V gene TRBV2, with 8 bases fitting TRBD2. The CDR3 covers 15 residues. Germline CDR1 SNHLY, CDR2 FYNNEI. V shed 5 bases and J 5 bases; nucleotides not matched to a gene: 11. CDR3 sequence reads: CASSLWSGSFDEQYF. The CDR3 nucleotides are TGTGCCAGCAGTCTTTGGAGCGGGAGTTTCGACGAGCAGTACTTC.

The chain carries TRBV27 and TRBJ1-2; 7 bases match TRBD1. The CDR3 spans 15 residues. Unmatched junction bases numbered 11, after V lost 2 bases and J lost 8 bases. In germline, CDR1 is MNHEY, CDR2 SMNVEV (reference sequence). CDR3 sequence: CASSLAAGGAAGYTF. Written as DNA, the CDR3 is TGTGCCAGCAGTTTAGCGGCAGGGGGTGCCGCCGGCTACACCTTC.

The chain links TRBV6-5 to TRBJ2-5; weak D call: TRBD2 (6 bases). In germline, CDR1 is MNHEY, CDR2 SVGAGI. The CDR3 length is 16 residues. Deletions cut 0 bases from V and 9 bases from J, with 20 bases between. CDR3 amino acids: CASSYSGGSRGSAQYF. The CDR3 region has the DNA TGTGCCAGCAGTTACTCAGGAGGGAGCCGGGGGTCGGCCCAGTACTTC.